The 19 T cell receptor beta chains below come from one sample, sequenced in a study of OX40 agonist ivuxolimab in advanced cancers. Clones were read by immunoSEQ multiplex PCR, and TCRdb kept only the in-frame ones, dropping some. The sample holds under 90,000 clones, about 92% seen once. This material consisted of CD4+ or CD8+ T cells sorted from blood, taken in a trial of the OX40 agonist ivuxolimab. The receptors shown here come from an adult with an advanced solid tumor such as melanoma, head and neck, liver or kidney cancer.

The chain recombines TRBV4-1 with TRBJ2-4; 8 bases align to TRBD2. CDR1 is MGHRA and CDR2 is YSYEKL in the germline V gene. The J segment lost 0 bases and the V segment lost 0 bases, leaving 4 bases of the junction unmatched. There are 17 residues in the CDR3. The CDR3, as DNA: TGCGCCAGCAGCCAAGAGGGGACTAGACTAGCCAAAAACATTCAGTACTTC. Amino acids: CASSQEGTRLAKNIQYF.

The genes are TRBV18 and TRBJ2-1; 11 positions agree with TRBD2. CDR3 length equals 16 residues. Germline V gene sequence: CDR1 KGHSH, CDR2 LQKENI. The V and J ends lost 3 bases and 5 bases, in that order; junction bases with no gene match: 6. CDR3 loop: CASSPLAGGPDNEQFF. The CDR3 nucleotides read TGTGCCAGCTCACCCTTAGCGGGGGGGCCAGACAATGAGCAGTTCTTC.

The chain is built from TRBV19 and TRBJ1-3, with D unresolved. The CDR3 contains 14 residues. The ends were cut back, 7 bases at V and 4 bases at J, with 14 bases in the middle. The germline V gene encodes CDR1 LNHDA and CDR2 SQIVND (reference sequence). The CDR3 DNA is TGTGCCAGTACGTCAGGCCGGAGGGGAAACACCATATATTTT. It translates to CASTSGRRGNTIYF.

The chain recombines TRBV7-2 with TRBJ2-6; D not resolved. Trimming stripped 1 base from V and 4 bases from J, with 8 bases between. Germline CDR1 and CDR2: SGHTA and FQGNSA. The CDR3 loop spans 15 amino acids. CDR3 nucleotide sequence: TGTGCCAGCAGCTTAGACCGAGCCGGGGCCAACGTCCTGACTTTC. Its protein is CASSLDRAGANVLTF.

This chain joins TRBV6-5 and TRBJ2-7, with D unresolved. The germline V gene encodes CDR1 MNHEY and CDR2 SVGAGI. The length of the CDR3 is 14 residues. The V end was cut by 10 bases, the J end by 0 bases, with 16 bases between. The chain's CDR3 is CATGRPVNSYEQYF. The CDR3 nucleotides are TGTGCCACCGGTAGGCCGGTCAACTCCTACGAGCAGTACTTC.

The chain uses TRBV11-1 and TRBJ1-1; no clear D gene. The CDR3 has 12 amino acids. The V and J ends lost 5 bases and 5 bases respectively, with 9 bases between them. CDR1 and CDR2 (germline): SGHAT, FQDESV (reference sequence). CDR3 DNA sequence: TGTGCCAGCAGCCGACTTGGGACTGAAGCTTTCTTT. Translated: CASSRLGTEAFF. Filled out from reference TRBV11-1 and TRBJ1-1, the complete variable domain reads EAEVAQSPRYKITEKSQAVAFWCDPISGHATLYWYRQILGQGPELLVQFQDESVVDDSQLPKDRFSAERLKGVDSTLKIQPAELGDSAMYLCASSRLGTEAFFGQGTRLTVV.

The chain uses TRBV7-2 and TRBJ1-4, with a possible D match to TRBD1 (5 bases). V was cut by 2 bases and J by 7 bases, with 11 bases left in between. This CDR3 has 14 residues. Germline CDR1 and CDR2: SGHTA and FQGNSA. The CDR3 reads CASSLRGGFEKLFF. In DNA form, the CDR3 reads TGTGCCAGCAGCTTACGGGGGGGTTTTGAAAAACTGTTTTTT.

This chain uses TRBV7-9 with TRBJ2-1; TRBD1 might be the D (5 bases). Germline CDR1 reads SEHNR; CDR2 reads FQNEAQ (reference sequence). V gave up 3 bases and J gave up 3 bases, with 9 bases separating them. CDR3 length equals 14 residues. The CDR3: CASSFGQGYNEQFF. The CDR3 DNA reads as TGTGCCAGCAGCTTTGGCCAGGGCTACAATGAGCAGTTCTTC.

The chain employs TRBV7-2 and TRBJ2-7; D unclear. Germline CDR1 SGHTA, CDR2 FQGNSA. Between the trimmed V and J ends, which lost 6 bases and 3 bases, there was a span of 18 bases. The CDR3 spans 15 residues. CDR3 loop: CASSRSPGQIYEQYF. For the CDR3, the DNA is TGTGCCAGCAGTCGCTCTCCGGGCCAGATCTACGAGCAGTACTTC.

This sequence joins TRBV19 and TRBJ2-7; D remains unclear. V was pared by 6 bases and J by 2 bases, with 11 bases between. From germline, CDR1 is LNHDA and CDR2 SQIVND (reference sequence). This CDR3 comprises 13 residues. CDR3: CASSPDRTYEQYF. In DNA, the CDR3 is TGTGCCAGTAGCCCTGATCGGACCTACGAGCAGTACTTC.

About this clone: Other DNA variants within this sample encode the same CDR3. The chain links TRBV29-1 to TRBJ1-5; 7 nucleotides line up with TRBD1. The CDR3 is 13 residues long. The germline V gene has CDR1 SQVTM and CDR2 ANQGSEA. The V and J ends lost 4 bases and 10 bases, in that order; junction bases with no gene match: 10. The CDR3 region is CSVVSQGGQPQHF. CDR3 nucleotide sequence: TGCAGCGTTGTGTCCCAGGGGGGTCAACCCCAGCATTTT.

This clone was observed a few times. The CDR3 region is CASGRGLEEKLFF. The CDR3 DNA reads as TGTGCCAGCGGCAGGGGGCTTGAGGAAAAACTGTTTTTT. This sequence joins TRBV21-1 and TRBJ1-4; whether TRBD1, the table's D call, matches the DNA was not checked. TRBV21-1 is reported as a pseudogene. The CDR3 is 13 amino acids.

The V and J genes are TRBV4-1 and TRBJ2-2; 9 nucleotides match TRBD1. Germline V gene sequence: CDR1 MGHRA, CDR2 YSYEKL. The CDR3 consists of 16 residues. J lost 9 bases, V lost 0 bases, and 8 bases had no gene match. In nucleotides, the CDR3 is TGCGCCAGCAGCCAAGATCCCGGACAGGGGAGGTGGGAGCTGTTTTTT. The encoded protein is CASSQDPGQGRWELFF.

DNA for the CDR3: TGTGCCAGCAGTTATGTATTAGGCCCAGATACGCAGTATTTT. Its protein is CASSYVLGPDTQYF. V and J are TRBV2 and TRBJ2-3; unclear D gene. Per the germline V gene, CDR1 is SNHLY and CDR2 is FYNNEI. V was trimmed by 5 bases and J by 4 bases, leaving 13 bases between them. The CDR3 consists of 14 residues.

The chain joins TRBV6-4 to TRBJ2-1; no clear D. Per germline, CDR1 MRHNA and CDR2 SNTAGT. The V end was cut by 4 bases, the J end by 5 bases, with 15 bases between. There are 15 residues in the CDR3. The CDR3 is CASSVVMGGDNEQFF. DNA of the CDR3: TGTGCCAGCAGTGTAGTTATGGGCGGAGACAATGAGCAGTTCTTC.

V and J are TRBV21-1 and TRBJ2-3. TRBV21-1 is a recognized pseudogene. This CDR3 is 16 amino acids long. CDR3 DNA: TGTGCCAGCAGCAAATCGGGGGCGGGTAGCACAGATACGCAGTATTTT. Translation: CASSKSGAGSTDTQYF.

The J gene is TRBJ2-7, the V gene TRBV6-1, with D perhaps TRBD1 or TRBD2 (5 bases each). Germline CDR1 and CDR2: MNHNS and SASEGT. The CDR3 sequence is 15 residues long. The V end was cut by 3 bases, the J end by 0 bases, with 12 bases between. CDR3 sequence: CASSDSRDGSYEQYF. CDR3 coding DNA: TGTGCCAGCAGTGACTCCCGGGACGGCTCCTACGAGCAGTACTTC.

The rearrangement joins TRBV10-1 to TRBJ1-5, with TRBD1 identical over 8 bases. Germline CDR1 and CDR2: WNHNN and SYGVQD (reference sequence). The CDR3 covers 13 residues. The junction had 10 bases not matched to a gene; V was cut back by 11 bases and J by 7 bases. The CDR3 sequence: CAHKTGARQPQHF. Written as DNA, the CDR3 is TGCGCCCACAAGACAGGGGCGCGGCAGCCCCAGCATTTT.

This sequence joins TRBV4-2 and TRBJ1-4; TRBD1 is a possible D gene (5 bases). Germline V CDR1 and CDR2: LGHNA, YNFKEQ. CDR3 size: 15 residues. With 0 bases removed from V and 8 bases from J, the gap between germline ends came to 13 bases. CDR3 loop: CASSQESGVGEKLFF. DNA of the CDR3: TGTGCCAGCAGCCAAGAATCGGGGGTAGGGGAAAAACTGTTTTTT.